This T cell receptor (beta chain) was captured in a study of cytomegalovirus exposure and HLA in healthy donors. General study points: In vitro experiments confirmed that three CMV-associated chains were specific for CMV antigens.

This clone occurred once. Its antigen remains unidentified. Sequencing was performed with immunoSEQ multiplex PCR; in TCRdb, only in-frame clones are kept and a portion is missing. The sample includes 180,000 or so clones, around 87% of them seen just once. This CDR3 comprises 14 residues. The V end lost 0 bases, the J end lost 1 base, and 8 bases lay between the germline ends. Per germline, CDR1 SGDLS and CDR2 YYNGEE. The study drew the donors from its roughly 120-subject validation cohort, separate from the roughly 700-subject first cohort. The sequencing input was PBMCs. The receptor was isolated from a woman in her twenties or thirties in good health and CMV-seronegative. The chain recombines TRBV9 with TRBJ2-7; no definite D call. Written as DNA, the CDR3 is TGTGCCAGCAGCGTAGGAGTCGGGTCCTACGAGCAGTACTTC. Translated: CASSVGVGSYEQYF.